This T cell receptor (beta chain) stems from a study of blood T cell repertoires in COVID-19. Study details: Samples came from the United States, Italy and Spain, spanning acute and convalescent COVID-19. PBMCs, B-cell-depleted T cells, or T cells provided the cDNA or gDNA that made up the material.

The germline gives CDR1 LNHDA, CDR2 SQIVND (reference sequence). Trimming removed 5 bases at V and 3 bases at J, with 19 bases between. This CDR3 has 16 amino acids. Methods used by the authors: Reference gene primers were amplified, and this amplification served to estimate nucleated cell counts. The table came from immunoSEQ multiplex PCR; TCRdb's copy has only in-frame clones and leaves some out. From that table come the V and J calls and clone size; the DNA was used to work out D and trimming. The sample yields about 180,000 clones, about 85% seen once. The count of this clone is one. The chain combines TRBV19 with TRBJ1-2; D is possibly TRBD1 (5 bases). Sequenced material: peripheral blood. The clonotype comes from a woman younger than 45 with active or convalescent COVID-19. The CDR3 loop is CASSPWGPDRHYGYTF. The CDR3 nucleotides are TGTGCCAGTAGTCCCTGGGGCCCCGACCGGCACTATGGCTACACCTTC.